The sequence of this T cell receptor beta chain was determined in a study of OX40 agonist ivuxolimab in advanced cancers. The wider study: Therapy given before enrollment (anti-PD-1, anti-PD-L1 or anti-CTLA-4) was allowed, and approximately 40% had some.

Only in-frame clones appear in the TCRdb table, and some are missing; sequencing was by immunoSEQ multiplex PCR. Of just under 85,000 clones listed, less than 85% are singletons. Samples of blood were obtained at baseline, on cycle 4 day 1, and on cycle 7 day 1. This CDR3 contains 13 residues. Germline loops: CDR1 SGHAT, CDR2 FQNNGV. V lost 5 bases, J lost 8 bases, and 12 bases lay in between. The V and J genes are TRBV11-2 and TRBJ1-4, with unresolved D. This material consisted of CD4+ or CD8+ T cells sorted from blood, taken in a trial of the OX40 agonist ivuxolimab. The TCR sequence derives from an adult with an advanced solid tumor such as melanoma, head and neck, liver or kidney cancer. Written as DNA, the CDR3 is TGTGCCAGCAGCCACACGGTTGTGGAAAAACTGTTTTTT. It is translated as CASSHTVVEKLFF.